Below, 3 T cell receptor beta chains from the same sample are listed, as sequenced in a study of T cell responses to AZD1222 COVID-19 vaccine. TCRdb's table, derived via immunoSEQ multiplex PCR, lists solely in-frame clones and lacks some. The sample has about 140,000 clones; 92% are singletons. The source material was peripheral blood, sampled 28 days after the second AZD1222 dose. The receptors originated from an adult who received the AZD1222 COVID-19 vaccine.

The rearrangement links TRBV19 to TRBJ2-7; weak D call: TRBD1 (5 bases). Trimming removed 3 bases at V and 5 bases at J, with 14 bases between. This CDR3 contains 14 residues. Germline lookup yields CDR1 LNHDA and CDR2 SQIVND (reference sequence). Here the CDR3 reads CASSISRGINEQYF. CDR3 coding DNA: TGTGCCAGTAGTATTTCAAGGGGCATCAACGAGCAGTACTTC.

This clone occurred once. This sequence joins TRBV5-4 and TRBJ2-1; D is possibly TRBD1 (5 bases). V was shortened by 1 base and J by 6 bases, with 5 bases between the two germline ends. Germline CDR1 and CDR2: SGHNT and YYREEE (reference sequence). The CDR3 consists of 12 residues. The CDR3 DNA reads as TGTGCCAGCAGCTTGCAGGGCAATGAGCAGTTCTTC. Translating it yields CASSLQGNEQFF.

V and J are TRBV4-1 and TRBJ2-3; 8 nucleotides match TRBD2. From germline, CDR1 is MGHRA and CDR2 YSYEKL. Losses at the gene ends were 4 bases for V and 1 base for J; bases not matched to a gene: 10. The CDR3 sequence is 17 residues long. The CDR3 bases are TGCGCCAGCAGCCGAGGATTAGCGGGGACCGGCACAGATACGCAGTATTTT. Translation gives CASSRGLAGTGTDTQYF.